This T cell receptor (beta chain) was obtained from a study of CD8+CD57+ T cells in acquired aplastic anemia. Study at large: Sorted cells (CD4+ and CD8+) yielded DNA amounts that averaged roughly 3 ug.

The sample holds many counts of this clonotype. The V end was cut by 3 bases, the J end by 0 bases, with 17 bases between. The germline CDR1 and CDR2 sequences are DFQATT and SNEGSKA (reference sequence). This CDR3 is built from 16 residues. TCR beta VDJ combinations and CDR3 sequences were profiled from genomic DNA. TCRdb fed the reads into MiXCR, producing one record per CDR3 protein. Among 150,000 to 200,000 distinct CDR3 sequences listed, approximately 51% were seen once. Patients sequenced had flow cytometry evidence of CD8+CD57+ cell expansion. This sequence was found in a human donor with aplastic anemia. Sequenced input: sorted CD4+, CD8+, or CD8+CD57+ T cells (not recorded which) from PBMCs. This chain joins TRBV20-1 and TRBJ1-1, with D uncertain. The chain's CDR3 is CSASARAARVNTEAFF. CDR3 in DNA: TGCAGTGCTAGTGCTCGGGCAGCGAGGGTGAACACTGAAGCTTTCTTT.